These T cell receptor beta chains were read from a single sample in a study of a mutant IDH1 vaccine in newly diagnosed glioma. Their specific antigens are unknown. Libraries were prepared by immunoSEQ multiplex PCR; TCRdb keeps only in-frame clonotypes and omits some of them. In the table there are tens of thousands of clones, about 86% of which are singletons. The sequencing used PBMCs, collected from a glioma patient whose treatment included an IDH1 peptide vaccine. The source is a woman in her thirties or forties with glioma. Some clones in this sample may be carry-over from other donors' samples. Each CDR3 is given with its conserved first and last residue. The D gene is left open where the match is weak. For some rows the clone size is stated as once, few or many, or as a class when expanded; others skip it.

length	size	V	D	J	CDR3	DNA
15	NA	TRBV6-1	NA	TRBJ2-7	CASNYGFSSSYEQYF	TGTGCCAGCAACTACGGGTTTTCGAGCTCCTACGAGCAGTACTTC
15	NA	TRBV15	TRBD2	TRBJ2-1	CATSRDAGAYNEQFF	TGTGCCACCAGCAGAGACGCGGGAGCATACAATGAGCAGTTCTTC
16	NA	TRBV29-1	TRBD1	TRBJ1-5	CSVSTTGTGGNQPQHF	TGCAGCGTTTCCACCACCGGGACAGGTGGGAATCAGCCCCAGCATTTT
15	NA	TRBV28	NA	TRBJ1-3	CATQFRLSSGNTIYF	TGTGCCACCCAATTCCGACTGAGCTCTGGAAACACCATATATTTT
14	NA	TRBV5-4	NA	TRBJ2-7	CASSLAERPNEQYF	TGTGCCAGCAGCTTGGCCGAACGGCCTAACGAGCAGTACTTC
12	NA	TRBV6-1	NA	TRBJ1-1	CASHLRNTEAFF	TGTGCCAGCCATCTAAGGAACACTGAAGCTTTCTTT
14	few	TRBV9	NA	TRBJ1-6	CASSDRDPNSPLHF	TGTGCCAGCAGTGATAGAGACCCTAATTCACCCCTCCACTTT
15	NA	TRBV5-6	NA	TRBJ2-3	CASSGLDRPTDTQYF	TGTGCCAGCAGCGGCCTGGACAGACCCACAGATACGCAGTATTTT
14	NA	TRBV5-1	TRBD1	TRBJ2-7	CASSPGQGGYEQYF	TGCGCCAGCAGCCCGGGACAGGGAGGCTACGAGCAGTACTTC
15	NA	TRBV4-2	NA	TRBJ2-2	CASSQLRGRTGELFF	TGTGCCAGCAGCCAACTCCGGGGCCGCACCGGGGAGCTGTTTTTT
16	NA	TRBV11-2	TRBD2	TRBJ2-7	CASSLVPAGERREQYF	TGTGCCAGCAGCTTAGTGCCAGCGGGAGAACGACGCGAGCAGTACTTC
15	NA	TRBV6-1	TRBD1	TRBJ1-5	CASSEGTGGGQPQHF	TGTGCCAGCAGCGAAGGAACAGGGGGCGGTCAGCCCCAGCATTTT
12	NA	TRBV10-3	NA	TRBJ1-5	CAIRADNQPQHF	TGTGCCATCAGGGCAGATAATCAGCCCCAGCATTTT
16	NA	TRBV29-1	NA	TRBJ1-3	CSVVGGGQSSGNTIYF	TGCAGCGTTGTTGGGGGGGGCCAAAGCTCTGGAAACACCATATATTTT
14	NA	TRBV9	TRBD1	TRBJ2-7	CASSRQGSTYEQYF	TGTGCCAGCAGCCGACAGGGGAGTACCTACGAGCAGTACTTC
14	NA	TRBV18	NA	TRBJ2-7	CASSPPGQLYEQYF	TGTGCCAGCTCACCACCGGGGCAGCTCTACGAGCAGTACTTC
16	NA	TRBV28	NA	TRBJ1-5	CASRGDPPYSNQPQHF	TGTGCCAGCAGGGGGGACCCGCCGTATAGCAATCAGCCCCAGCATTTT
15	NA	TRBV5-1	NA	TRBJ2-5	CASSYSVGSKETQYF	TGCGCCAGCAGCTATTCAGTGGGGTCGAAAGAGACCCAGTACTTC
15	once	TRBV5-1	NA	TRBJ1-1	CASSLSLGGNTEAFF	TGCGCCAGCAGCTTAAGTCTGGGGGGGAACACTGAAGCTTTCTTT
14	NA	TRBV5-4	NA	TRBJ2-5	CASSLATSQETQYF	TGTGCCAGCAGCTTGGCAACTAGCCAAGAGACCCAGTACTTC
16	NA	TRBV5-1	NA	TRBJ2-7	CASSLGHRGSTYEQYF	TGCGCCAGCAGCTTAGGACACCGGGGCTCGACCTACGAGCAGTACTTC
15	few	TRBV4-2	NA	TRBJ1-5	CASSHVPPTNQPQHF	TGTGCCAGCAGCCATGTCCCGCCCACTAATCAGCCCCAGCATTTT
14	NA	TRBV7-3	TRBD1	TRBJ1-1	CASSSEGALTEAFF	TGTGCCAGCAGCTCAGAGGGGGCTCTCACTGAAGCTTTCTTT
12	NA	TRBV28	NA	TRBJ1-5	CARLEETQPQHF	TGTGCCCGGCTAGAGGAGACTCAGCCCCAGCATTTT
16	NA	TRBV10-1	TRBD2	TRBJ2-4	CACGTSGRASKNIQYF	TGCGCCTGCGGGACTAGCGGGAGGGCCTCGAAAAACATTCAGTACTTC
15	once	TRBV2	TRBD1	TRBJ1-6	CASSATGESNSPLHF	TGTGCCAGCAGTGCCACAGGGGAGTCCAATTCACCCCTCCACTTT
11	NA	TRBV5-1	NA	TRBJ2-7	CASSGSAGQYF	TGCGCCAGCAGCGGTTCCGCGGGGCAGTACTTC
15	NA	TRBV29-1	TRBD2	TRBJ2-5	CSVVKLAGARETQYF	TGCAGCGTTGTGAAGCTAGCGGGAGCCCGGGAGACCCAGTACTTC
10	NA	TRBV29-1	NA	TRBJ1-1	CSVVYTEAFF	TGCAGCGTTGTGTACACTGAAGCTTTCTTT
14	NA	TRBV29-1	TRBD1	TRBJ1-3	CSVVMGQGGNTIYF	TGCAGCGTCGTTATGGGACAGGGTGGAAACACCATATATTTT
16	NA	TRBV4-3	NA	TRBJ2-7	CASSQGWGPKPYEQYF	TGCGCCAGCAGCCAAGGCTGGGGGCCTAAACCCTACGAGCAGTACTTC
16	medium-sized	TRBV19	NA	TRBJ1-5	CASSNTGTISNQPQHF	TGTGCCAGTAGTAATACAGGGACTATTAGCAATCAGCCCCAGCATTTT
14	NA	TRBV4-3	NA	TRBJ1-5	CASSQSYSNQPQHF	TGCGCCAGCAGCCAATCTTATAGCAATCAGCCCCAGCATTTT
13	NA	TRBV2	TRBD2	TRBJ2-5	CASGTSGQETQYF	TGTGCCAGCGGTACTAGCGGGCAAGAGACCCAGTACTTC
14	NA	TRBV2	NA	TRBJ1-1	CASLSAGANTEAFF	TGTGCCAGCCTCTCTGCGGGGGCCAACACTGAAGCTTTCTTT
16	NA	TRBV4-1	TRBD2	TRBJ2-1	CASSQATSGRALEQFF	TGCGCCAGCAGCCAAGCGACTAGCGGGAGGGCTTTAGAGCAGTTCTTC
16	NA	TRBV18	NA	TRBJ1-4	CASSMDLLGTNEKLFF	TGTGCCAGCTCTATGGACCTTTTGGGAACTAATGAAAAACTGTTTTTT
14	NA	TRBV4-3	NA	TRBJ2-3	CASSLQGGTDTQYF	TGCGCCAGCAGTCTTCAAGGGGGCACAGATACGCAGTATTTT
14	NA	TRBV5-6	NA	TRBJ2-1	CASSLSGGVNEQFF	TGTGCCAGCAGCTTGTCCGGAGGGGTCAATGAGCAGTTCTTC
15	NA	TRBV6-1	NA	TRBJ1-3	CASRTGMGSGNTIYF	TGTGCCAGCAGGACTGGGATGGGCTCTGGAAACACCATATATTTT